The source of this TCR beta chain is a study of PD-1 blockade in classical Hodgkin lymphoma. General study points: Newly diagnosed patients were reported to start with lower TCR diversity than healthy donors.

This clone appeared once. As yet, its antigen is unknown. The CDR3 runs 14 residues. Trimming removed 3 bases from V and 2 bases from J, with 9 bases in between. CDR1 MDHEN and CDR2 SYDVKM come from the germline V gene. Only in-frame clones appear in the TCRdb table, and some are missing; sequencing was by immunoSEQ multiplex PCR. The sample has more than 15,000 clones, 92% seen once; the top ten hold 0.45% to 0.6%. This sample's time point: newly diagnosed, previously untreated cHL patient sample. Magnetic negative selection was used to purify CD4+ T cells from thawed PBMCs. The V and J genes are TRBV28 and TRBJ2-3; D is undetermined. The receptor was derived from a human donor with classical Hodgkin lymphoma. Sequencing was performed on CD4+ T cells from blood. CDR3 coding DNA: TGTGCCAGCAGTTTTCGGCGGCCCACAGATACGCAGTATTTT. Its protein product is CASSFRRPTDTQYF.